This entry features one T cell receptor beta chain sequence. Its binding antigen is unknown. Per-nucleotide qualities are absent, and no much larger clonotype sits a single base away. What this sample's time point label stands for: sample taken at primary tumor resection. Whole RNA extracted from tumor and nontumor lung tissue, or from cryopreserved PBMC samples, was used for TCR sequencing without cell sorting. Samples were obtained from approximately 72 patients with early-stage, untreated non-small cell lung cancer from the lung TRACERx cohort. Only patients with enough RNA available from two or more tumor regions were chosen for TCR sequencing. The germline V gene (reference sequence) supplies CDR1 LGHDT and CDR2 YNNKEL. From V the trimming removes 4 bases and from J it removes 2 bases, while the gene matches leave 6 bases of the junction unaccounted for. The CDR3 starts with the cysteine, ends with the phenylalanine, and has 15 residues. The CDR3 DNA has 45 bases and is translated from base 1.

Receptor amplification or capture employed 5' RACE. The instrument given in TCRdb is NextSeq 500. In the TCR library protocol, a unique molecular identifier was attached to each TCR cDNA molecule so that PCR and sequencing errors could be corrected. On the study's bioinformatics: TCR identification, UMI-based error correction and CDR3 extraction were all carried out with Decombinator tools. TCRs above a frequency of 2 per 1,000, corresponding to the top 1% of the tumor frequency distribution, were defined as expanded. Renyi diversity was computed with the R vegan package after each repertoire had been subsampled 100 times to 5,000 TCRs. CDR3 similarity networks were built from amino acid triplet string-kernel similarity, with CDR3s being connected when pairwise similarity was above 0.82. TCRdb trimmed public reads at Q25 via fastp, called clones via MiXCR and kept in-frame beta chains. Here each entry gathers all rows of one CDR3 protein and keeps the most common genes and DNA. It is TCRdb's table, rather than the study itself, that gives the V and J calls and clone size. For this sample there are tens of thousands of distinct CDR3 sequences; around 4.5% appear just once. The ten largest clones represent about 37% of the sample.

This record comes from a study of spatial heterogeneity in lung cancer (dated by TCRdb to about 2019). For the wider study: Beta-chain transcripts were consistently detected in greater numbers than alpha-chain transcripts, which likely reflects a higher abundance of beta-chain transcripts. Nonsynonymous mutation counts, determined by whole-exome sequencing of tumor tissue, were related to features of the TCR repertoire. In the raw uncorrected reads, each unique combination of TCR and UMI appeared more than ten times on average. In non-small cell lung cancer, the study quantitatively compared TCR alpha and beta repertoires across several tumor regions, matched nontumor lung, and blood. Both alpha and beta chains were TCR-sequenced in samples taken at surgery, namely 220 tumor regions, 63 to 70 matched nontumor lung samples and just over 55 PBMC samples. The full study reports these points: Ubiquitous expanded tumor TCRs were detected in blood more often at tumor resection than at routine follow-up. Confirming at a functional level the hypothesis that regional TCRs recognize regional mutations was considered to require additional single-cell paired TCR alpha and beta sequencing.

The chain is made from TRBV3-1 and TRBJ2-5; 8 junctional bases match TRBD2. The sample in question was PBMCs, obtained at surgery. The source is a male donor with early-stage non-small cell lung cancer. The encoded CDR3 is CASSLRLAPQETQYF. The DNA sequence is TGTGCCAGCAGCCTCAGACTAGCGCCACAAGAGACCCAGTACTTC.